The clone carrying this T cell receptor (beta chain) has only a few counts. Its antigen is unidentified. The entry originates in a study of T-cell memory formation after mild COVID-19. Points from the study as a whole: Pre-infection memory showed some responding clones, and this suggested that cross-reactive memory joined.

Between the trimmed V and J ends, which lost 4 bases and 4 bases, there was a span of 13 bases. The CDR3 spans 14 residues. The germline gives CDR1 MNHEY, CDR2 SVGAGI. Each CDR3 protein gets one entry after TCRdb re-called the 5' RACE reads with MiXCR. The sample holds about 290,000 distinct CDR3 sequences, around a sixth seen once. The source material was PBMCs or a T cell subset sorted from them (not recorded which). The sequence came from a man aged 18 to 29 who had mild COVID-19 (a few samples of this study predate the infection). Cell type and time point are not known. J is TRBJ1-2 and V is TRBV6-5; weak D call: TRBD1 (5 bases). CDR3 loop: CASSFSGTFYGYTF. The CDR3 coding sequence is TGTGCCAGCAGTTTCTCCGGGACGTTCTATGGCTACACCTTC.